Included here is one TCR beta chain sequence, with context. Its target is not known. The data stem from a study of monozygotic twins with inflammatory bowel disease. Broader study findings: Fewer shared clonotypes with others were found in IBD patients than in healthy twins, especially with disease activity. Patient repertoire variability may have increased through differing immunosuppressive treatments.

Germline V gene lookup returns CDR1 SGHNT and CDR2 YENEEA. This CDR3 spans 16 amino acids. TCRdb re-analyzed the 5' RACE reads; it lists each CDR3 protein once, without DNA. The table for this sample gives over 110,000 distinct CDR3 sequences. Sequencing was carried out using blood. This sequence originates from a human donor with ulcerative colitis or Crohn's disease, or a healthy co-twin of an affected twin (not recorded which). This chain joins TRBV11-3 and TRBJ2-2. CDR3 sequence: CASSLAEKRNTGELFF.